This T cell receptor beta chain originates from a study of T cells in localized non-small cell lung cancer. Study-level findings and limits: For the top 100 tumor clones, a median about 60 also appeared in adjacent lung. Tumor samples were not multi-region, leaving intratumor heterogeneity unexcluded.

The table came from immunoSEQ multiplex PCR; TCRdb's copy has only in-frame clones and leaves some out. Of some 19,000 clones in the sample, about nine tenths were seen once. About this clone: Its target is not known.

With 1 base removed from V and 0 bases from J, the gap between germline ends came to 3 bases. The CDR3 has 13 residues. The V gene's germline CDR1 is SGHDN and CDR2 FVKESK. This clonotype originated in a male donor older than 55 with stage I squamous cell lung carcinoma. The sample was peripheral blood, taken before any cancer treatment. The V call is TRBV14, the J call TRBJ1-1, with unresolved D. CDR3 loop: CASSQGMNTEAFF. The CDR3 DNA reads TGTGCCAGCAGCCAAGGGATGAACACTGAAGCTTTCTTT.